This entry is about one TCR beta chain. No antigen is known for it. The Oncomine TCR Beta short-read assay was what sequenced the DNA obtained from cultured CD4+ T cells. TCRdb reanalysed the PCR reads using MiXCR and keeps one entry per CDR3 protein. The sample includes some 5,900 distinct CDR3 sequences, 55% to 70% of them seen just once. This entry comes from a study of vaccination and CD4 T cells after COVID-19. The V and J ends lost 6 bases and 8 bases, in that order; junction bases with no gene match: 9. Germline CDR1 and CDR2: MNHEY and SVGEGT. This CDR3 contains 14 residues. Indicated treatment: approximately 11-day PBMC culture with coronavirus spike peptide pools or control peptides (ViraFEST assay). For ViraFEST, peptide pools expanded antigen-specific T cells, after which the TCRs were sequenced.

The specimen sequenced was CD4+ T cells from blood, cultured in vitro. This receptor was obtained from a human donor who had recovered from COVID-19. The chain links TRBV6-2 or TRBV6-3 to TRBJ1-1; the match to TRBD1 covers 10 bases. In DNA form, the CDR3 reads TGTGCCAGCAGGACAGGGGGCTTTTTCTCGGAAGCTTTCTTT. Residues: CASRTGGFFSEAFF.